The T cell receptor beta chain under discussion was sequenced for a study of T-cell memory formation after mild COVID-19. Study-level background: TCR clusters mostly belonged to single donors. Whole-study findings and limits: Day 15 to 85 contractors were CD4/CD8 balanced; later expanders leaned CD4+.

TCRdb reanalysed the 5' RACE reads using MiXCR and keeps one entry per CDR3 protein. This repertoire shows a few hundred thousand distinct CDR3 sequences, about 20% found once; its top ten account for roughly a fifth. The ends were cut back, 4 bases at V and 12 bases at J, with 16 bases in the middle. Germline values: CDR1 MGHRA, CDR2 YSYEKL. The CDR3 consists of 13 residues. About this clonotype: Its antigen is as yet unknown.

The rearrangement joins TRBV4-1 to TRBJ2-1; TRBD2 might be the D (6 bases). Sequenced input: PBMCs or a T cell subset sorted from them (not recorded which). This TCR was recovered from a man younger than 35 who had mild COVID-19 (a few samples of this study predate the infection). Cell type and time point are not known. Written as DNA, the CDR3 is TGCGCCAGCAGCCCCTCGGGCGGGATCCGGCAGTTCTTC. This gives the protein CASSPSGGIRQFF.